This TCR beta chain came from a study of blood T cells in healthy people across ages. Germline lookup yields CDR1 DFQATT and CDR2 SNEGSKA (reference sequence). CDR3 length equals 11 residues. V was pared by 4 bases and J by 8 bases, with 9 bases between. This clonotype has more than one count but fewer than ten. A J-beta primer mix and a sample-barcoded 5' primer were used in a second PCR of about 7 to 11 cycles. A template-switch adaptor with 12 random nucleotides tagged each cDNA molecule. TCRdb reanalysed the 5' RACE reads using MiXCR and keeps one entry per CDR3 protein. Altogether 1.5 million to 2 million distinct CDR3 sequences are present, less than 50% being singletons, with the ten largest covering less than 2.5%. Every sample yielded at least 6.5 million isolated PBMCs.

The chain combines TRBV20-1 with TRBJ2-1, with D perhaps matching TRBD1 or TRBD2 (5 bases each). This clonotype was sampled from a woman in her thirties or forties in good health. The sample comprised blood. The CDR3 bases are TGCAGTGCTACGGGGACGTATGAGCAGTTCTTC. Translating gives CSATGTYEQFF.